A single sample is the source of the 8 T cell receptor beta chains below, sequenced in a study of T-cell memory formation after mild COVID-19. TCRdb reprocessed the 5' RACE reads via MiXCR and lists one record per CDR3 protein. The sample includes 470,000 or so distinct CDR3 sequences, more than 15% of them seen just once. The specimen sequenced was PBMCs or a T cell subset sorted from them (not recorded which). The receptors stem from a man between 18 and 29 years old who had mild COVID-19 (a few samples of this study predate the infection). Cell type and time point are not known.

This clonotype was seen a few times. This chain links TRBV4-3 with TRBJ1-1; 8 nucleotides match TRBD1. The CDR3 has 14 amino acids. From germline, CDR1 is LGHNA and CDR2 YSLEER. The V gene end was trimmed by 2 bases and the J gene end by 4 bases; junction bases not matched to a gene: 3. The DNA of the CDR3 is TGCGCCAGCAGCCAATATACAGGGGGCACTGAAGCTTTCTTT. Translation: CASSQYTGGTEAFF.

This clonotype occurred a few times. This chain joins TRBV4-3 and TRBJ1-2; maybe TRBD1 (5 bases). This CDR3 has 17 amino acids. CDR1 and CDR2 (germline): LGHNA, YSLEER. V was cut by 0 bases and J by 4 bases, with 18 bases left in between. The CDR3 sequence is CASSQDGGRAVSYGYTF. CDR3 coding DNA: TGCGCCAGCAGCCAAGATGGGGGACGGGCAGTCAGCTATGGCTACACCTTC.

This clonotype was observed at least ten times. The chain is built from TRBV5-1 and TRBJ2-3; 11 bases align to TRBD2. The CDR3 contains 19 residues. Germline CDR1 is SGHRS and CDR2 is YFSETQ. Trimming cost V 4 bases and J 1 base; bases outside gene matches: 14. The CDR3 sequence is CASSRSGLRGLAGTDTQYF. DNA of the CDR3: TGCGCCAGCAGCCGATCGGGTCTTAGGGGACTAGCGGGCACAGATACGCAGTATTTT.

The chain couples TRBV4-3 to TRBJ2-3; 9 bases agree with TRBD1. The junction had 10 bases not matched to a gene; V was cut back by 4 bases and J by 2 bases. This CDR3 is built from 17 residues. Germline CDR1 is LGHNA and CDR2 is YSLEER. CDR3 nucleotides: TGCGCCAGCAGCCGGGGAGTGACAGGGGGATACACAGATACGCAGTATTTT. Its protein product is CASSRGVTGGYTDTQYF.

V gene TRBV5-1 combines with J gene TRBJ1-1, with D uncertain. The CDR3 runs 14 residues. With 4 bases removed from V and 0 bases from J, the gap between germline ends came to 10 bases. The germline CDR1 and CDR2 sequences are SGHRS and YFSETQ. The CDR3 spells CASSDRLLNTEAFF. The CDR3 coding sequence is TGCGCCAGCAGCGACCGGCTCTTGAACACTGAAGCTTTCTTT.

The chain carries TRBV9 and TRBJ2-5; D not resolved. CDR3 size: 12 residues. Trimming left V 4 bases short and J 7 bases short, with 11 bases between. Germline CDR1 is SGDLS and CDR2 is YYNGEE. The CDR3 nucleotides are TGTGCCAGCAGCCTTGATATCGGGACCCAGTACTTC. It encodes CASSLDIGTQYF.

The chain joins TRBV7-9 to TRBJ2-3; D call uncertain. Germline V lookup: CDR1 SEHNR, CDR2 FQNEAQ (reference sequence). This CDR3 comprises 12 residues. The V end lost 3 bases, the J end lost 4 bases, and 5 bases lay between the germline ends. The CDR3 loop reads CASSFFSDTQYF. DNA for the CDR3: TGTGCCAGCAGCTTTTTTTCAGATACGCAGTATTTT.

The chain uses TRBV4-2 and TRBJ1-1; D possibly corresponds to TRBD1 (6 bases). Germline CDR1 and CDR2: LGHNA and YNFKEQ. V lost 6 bases and J 3 bases, leaving 20 bases between the germline ends. This CDR3 contains 16 residues. DNA for the CDR3: TGTGCCAGCAGTTATAGGGGTGGGGGCGCGGACACTGAAGCTTTCTTT. Protein product: CASSYRGGGADTEAFF.